The 22 T cell receptor beta chains presented below share a single source sample, sequenced in a study of blood T cell repertoires in COVID-19. Generated by immunoSEQ multiplex PCR, the TCRdb table keeps only in-frame clones and is missing some. This sample has over 65,000 clones; roughly 88% occur once, and the top ten carry roughly 1.2%. Sequencing used peripheral blood. These receptors originate from a woman aged 55-70 years with acute or convalescent COVID-19.

The J gene is TRBJ2-3, the V gene TRBV24-1; D is possibly TRBD2 (6 bases). Per germline, CDR1 KGHDR and CDR2 SFDVKD. V lost 6 bases to trimming and J lost 5 bases, with 17 bases between them. The CDR3 consists of 15 residues. The DNA of the CDR3 is TGTGCCACCAGTTTCGGTGGCGGGAATGAAGATACGCAGTATTTT. This gives the protein CATSFGGGNEDTQYF.

V gene TRBV5-6 combines with J gene TRBJ1-1; TRBD1 matches 9 bases. Germline CDR1 SGHDT, CDR2 YYEEEE. CDR3 length equals 14 residues. Germline trimming cut 4 bases from V and 4 bases from J; bases unmatched to any gene: 5. CDR3 nucleotides: TGTGCCAGCAGCACGGGACAGGGATTCACTGAAGCTTTCTTT. Translated: CASSTGQGFTEAFF.

The V call is TRBV13, the J call TRBJ2-4; perhaps TRBD1 as D (7 bases). V was trimmed by 3 bases and J by 8 bases, leaving 11 bases between them. Germline lookup yields CDR1 PRHDT and CDR2 FYEKMQ (reference sequence). The length of the CDR3 is 13 residues. The CDR3 coding sequence is TGTGCCAGCAGCTTGTTCAGGGGGGACATTCAGTACTTC. Amino acid sequence: CASSLFRGDIQYF.

A single count supports this clone. The chain recombines TRBV2 with TRBJ2-6; D gene unclear. CDR3 length equals 12 residues. Deletions cut 11 bases from V and 4 bases from J, with 9 bases between. The V gene's germline CDR1 is SNHLY and CDR2 FYNNEI. CDR3 protein: CASAKGANVLTF. CDR3 in DNA: TGTGCCTCCGCTAAAGGGGCCAACGTCCTGACTTTC.

This clone was seen only a few times. The chain links TRBV2 to TRBJ1-5; 9 positions match TRBD1. The germline CDR1 and CDR2 sequences are SNHLY and FYNNEI. The CDR3 extends over 14 amino acids. V was pared by 7 bases and J by 6 bases, with 7 bases of the junction left unmatched. Here the CDR3 reads CASNQQGAGQPQHF. Here the CDR3 DNA reads TGTGCCAGCAATCAACAGGGGGCTGGTCAGCCCCAGCATTTT.

This chain connects TRBV5-1 to TRBJ2-5, with a weak D call TRBD2 (5 bases). Germline assignment: CDR1 SGHRS and CDR2 YFSETQ. The CDR3 sequence is 14 residues long. V was clipped by 0 bases and J by 5 bases, with 11 bases between them. The CDR3 region has the DNA TGCGCCAGCAGCTTGGAAGGACTTGGGGAGACCCAGTACTTC. Encoded protein: CASSLEGLGETQYF.

The chain joins TRBV7-6 to TRBJ1-1; 9 bases are shared with TRBD1. V trimming: 5 bases; J trimming: 8 bases; junction bases outside the gene matches: 6. Germline loops: CDR1 SGHVS, CDR2 FNYEAQ. The CDR3 sequence is 13 residues long. The CDR3 loop reads CASSLRQGDEAFF. CDR3 nucleotides: TGTGCCAGCAGCCTCCGACAGGGGGACGAAGCTTTCTTT.

This rearrangement joins TRBV20-1 to TRBJ2-1, with TRBD2 matching 12 bases. V lost 5 bases to trimming and J lost 14 bases; unmatched junction nucleotides: 1. This CDR3 spans 10 amino acids. Germline lookup yields CDR1 DFQATT and CDR2 SNEGSKA (reference sequence). The CDR3 region has the DNA TGCAGTGCTTGGACTAGCGGGGAGTTCTTC. It specifies CSAWTSGEFF.

Only a few counts were recorded for this clone. V and J are TRBV7-6 and TRBJ1-1; D ambiguous. Germline loops: CDR1 SGHVS, CDR2 FNYEAQ. V lost 0 bases and J 1 base, leaving 15 bases between the germline ends. The CDR3 is 17 amino acids. CDR3 sequence reads: CASSLARAGYRNTEAFF. Here the CDR3 DNA reads TGTGCCAGCAGCTTAGCGAGAGCGGGGTATCGGAACACTGAAGCTTTCTTT.

The J gene is TRBJ1-2, the V gene TRBV19; perhaps TRBD1 as D (6 bases). The CDR3 consists of 14 residues. CDR1 is LNHDA, CDR2 SQIVND, per germline (reference sequence). V shed 10 bases and J shed 7 bases, with 22 bases lying between them. The CDR3 nucleotides are TGTGCCACACAGGCCCACAGGGATAGGAGTGGCTACACCTTC. Amino acids: CATQAHRDRSGYTF.

The chain uses TRBV19 and TRBJ1-1; 9 bases are shared with TRBD1. Per germline, CDR1 LNHDA and CDR2 SQIVND (reference sequence). V was clipped by 2 bases and J by 5 bases; unmatched bases: 3. The CDR3 contains 14 residues. The CDR3 sequence is CASSILQGATEAFF. The DNA for the CDR3 is TGTGCCAGTAGTATATTACAGGGGGCGACTGAAGCTTTCTTT.

The chain carries TRBV6-2 or TRBV6-3 and TRBJ2-7, with D perhaps TRBD1 (6 bases). Trimming shortened V by 0 bases and J by 7 bases, and 22 bases separated the two germline ends. This CDR3 is built from 17 residues. Germline assignment: CDR1 MNHEY and CDR2 SVGEGT. CDR3 coding DNA: TGTGCCAGCAGTTACTCGGGGGCCCTCGCAGGTACGAGAGAGCAGTACGTC. Amino acids: CASSYSGALAGTREQYV.

V and J are TRBV7-9 and TRBJ2-1; 9 bases line up with TRBD2. CDR3 length: 15 amino acids. Germline loops: CDR1 SEHNR, CDR2 FQNEAQ (reference sequence). Trimming removed 0 bases from V and 7 bases from J; junction bases left unmatched: 4. The CDR3 sequence is CASSLALAGMNEQFF. The CDR3 nucleotides are TGTGCCAGCAGCTTAGCGCTAGCGGGGATGAATGAGCAGTTCTTC.

V gene TRBV7-8 combines with J gene TRBJ1-2; D ambiguous. This CDR3 is built from 13 residues. Trimming took 5 bases from V and 4 from J, leaving 11 bases between them. The germline CDR1 and CDR2 sequences are SGHVS and FQNEAQ. CDR3 DNA: TGTGCCAGCAGCCCCCCAGGCCTCTATGGCTACACCTTC. It codes for CASSPPGLYGYTF.

The V gene is TRBV2, the J gene TRBJ2-7; D might be TRBD2 (6 bases). CDR3 length: 14 residues. The germline V gene encodes CDR1 SNHLY and CDR2 FYNNEI. The germline V and J ends were trimmed by 4 bases and 2 bases, with 12 bases remaining between them. The CDR3 loop reads CASSAPGLPYEQYV. The CDR3, as DNA: TGTGCCAGCAGTGCCCCGGGACTCCCCTACGAGCAGTACGTC.

The rearrangement links TRBV7-2 to TRBJ1-2, with 7 positions matching TRBD1. J gave up 3 bases and V 4 bases, and 5 bases lay outside the gene matches. The CDR3 runs to 14 residues. The V gene's germline CDR1 is SGHTA and CDR2 FQGNSA. The CDR3 DNA is TGTGCCAGCAGCTCACCCAGGGGGTACTATGGCTACACCTTC. Translation: CASSSPRGYYGYTF.

The rearrangement uses TRBV19 and TRBJ2-2; TRBD2 agrees at 15 bases. This CDR3 region has 17 residues. V was pared by 5 bases and J by 1 base, with 2 bases of the junction left unmatched. Germline CDR1 reads LNHDA; CDR2 reads SQIVND (reference sequence). The CDR3 spells CASSGTSGRMNTGELFF. The CDR3 region has the DNA TGTGCCAGTAGTGGGACTAGCGGGAGGATGAACACCGGGGAGCTGTTTTTT. Complete variable domain (other parts from reference TRBV19 and TRBJ2-2): DGGITQSPKYLFRKEGQNVTLSCEQNLNHDAMYWYRQDPGQGLRLIYYSQIVNDFQKGDIAEGYSVSREKKESFPLTVTSAQKNPTAFYLCASSGTSGRMNTGELFFGEGSRLTVL.

J is TRBJ1-6 and V is TRBV3-1 (or the pseudogene TRBV3-2); 9 bases are shared with TRBD1. In germline, CDR1 is LGHDT, CDR2 YNNKEL (reference sequence). This CDR3 comprises 17 residues. Unmatched junction bases numbered 5, after V lost 0 bases and J lost 5 bases. Here the CDR3 reads CASSQELRTGDNSPLHF. The CDR3 DNA reads as TGTGCCAGCAGCCAAGAATTAAGGACAGGGGATAATTCACCCCTCCACTTT.

CDR3 sequence reads: CASSQDLAGAGTEAFF. The CDR3 nucleotides read TGTGCCAGCAGCCAAGATCTGGCAGGGGCAGGAACTGAAGCTTTCTTT. The chain employs TRBV4-2 and TRBJ1-1, with D tentatively TRBD1 (6 bases). V was cut by 0 bases and J by 5 bases, with 16 bases left in between. This CDR3 contains 16 residues. Germline CDR1 and CDR2: LGHNA and YNFKEQ.

CDR3 in amino acids: CASREGGSSNQPQHF. DNA of the CDR3: TGTGCCAGTCGGGAAGGAGGGAGTAGCAATCAGCCCCAGCATTTT. The V call is TRBV18, the J call TRBJ1-5; unclear D gene. CDR1 is KGHSH, CDR2 LQKENI, per germline. The CDR3 spans 15 residues. The germline V and J ends were trimmed by 9 bases and 0 bases, with 15 bases remaining between them.

V gene TRBV3-1 (or the pseudogene TRBV3-2) combines with J gene TRBJ2-3; 12 bases match TRBD2. J lost 5 bases, V lost 3 bases, and 6 bases had no gene match. CDR1 is LGHDT, CDR2 YNNKEL, per germline (reference sequence). This CDR3 region has 16 residues. The CDR3 region has the DNA TGTGCCAGCAGCCAGGTGACTAGCGGGGGAGGAGATACGCAGTATTTT. This encodes CASSQVTSGGGDTQYF.

The chain recombines TRBV6-5 with TRBJ2-1, with a weak D call TRBD2 (6 bases). Per germline, CDR1 MNHEY and CDR2 SVGAGI. This CDR3 has 14 amino acids. Trimming pared 3 bases from V and 6 bases from J, leaving 12 bases between. The CDR3, as DNA: TGTGCCAGCAGTTATACACCCGGGAGCAATGAGCAGTTCTTC. Protein sequence: CASSYTPGSNEQFF.